What follows is one T cell receptor beta chain and its context. Its antigen is unidentified. A read error may explain this, as a much larger clone is one base away. Time point: newly diagnosed GD, antithyroid drugs for less than 3 months. Making the TCR library involved RNA that had been extracted from PBMCs. From germline, CDR1 is SEHNR and CDR2 FQNEAQ (reference sequence). This CDR3 is built from 13 residues. According to the study, TCR beta libraries were built with iRepertoire HTBI primers and CDR3-region Arm-PCR. TCRdb redid the calling of the multiplex PCR reads with MiXCR, one entry per CDR3 protein. The sample lists more than 450,000 distinct CDR3 sequences; 16% were seen once. The sample is drawn from a study of regulatory T cells in long-lasting Graves disease. General study results and limits: Favored usage of TRBV28, TRBJ1-2 and TRBJ2-5 was recorded in persistent disease.

These data also featured in a second study, about T cells in Graves' hyperthyroidism and ophthalmopathy. From that paper: Those with hyperthyroidism were 18 to 65 years old, newly diagnosed, and ill for under 2 months. Peripheral blood also featured most of the thyroid clonotypes expanded above 0.001. Stable hyperthyroidism was separated from ophthalmopathy by a model based on 13 V-J features.

The rearrangement uses TRBV7-9 and TRBJ2-7, with D unclear. The clonotype was recovered from a man aged 40-50 years with Graves disease. Sequenced here: peripheral blood mononuclear cells (PBMCs), sampled at new diagnosis, from a patient treated with antithyroid drugs. As DNA, the CDR3 is TGTGCCAGCAGCTGGTGGAGCTCCTACGAGCAGTGCTTC. Translation gives CASSWWSSYEQCF.